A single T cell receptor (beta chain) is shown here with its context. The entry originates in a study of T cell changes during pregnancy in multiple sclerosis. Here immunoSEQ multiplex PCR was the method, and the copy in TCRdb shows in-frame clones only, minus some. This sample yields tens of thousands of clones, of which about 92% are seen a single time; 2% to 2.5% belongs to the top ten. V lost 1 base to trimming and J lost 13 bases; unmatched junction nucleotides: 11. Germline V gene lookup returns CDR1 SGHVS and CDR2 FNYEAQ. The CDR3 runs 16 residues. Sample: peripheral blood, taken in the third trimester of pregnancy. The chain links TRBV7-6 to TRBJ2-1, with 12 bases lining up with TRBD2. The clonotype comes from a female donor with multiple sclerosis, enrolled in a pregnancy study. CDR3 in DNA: TGTGCCAGCAGCTTAGAGACTAGCGGGAGTCCCTCACGCCAGTTCTTC. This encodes CASSLETSGSPSRQFF.